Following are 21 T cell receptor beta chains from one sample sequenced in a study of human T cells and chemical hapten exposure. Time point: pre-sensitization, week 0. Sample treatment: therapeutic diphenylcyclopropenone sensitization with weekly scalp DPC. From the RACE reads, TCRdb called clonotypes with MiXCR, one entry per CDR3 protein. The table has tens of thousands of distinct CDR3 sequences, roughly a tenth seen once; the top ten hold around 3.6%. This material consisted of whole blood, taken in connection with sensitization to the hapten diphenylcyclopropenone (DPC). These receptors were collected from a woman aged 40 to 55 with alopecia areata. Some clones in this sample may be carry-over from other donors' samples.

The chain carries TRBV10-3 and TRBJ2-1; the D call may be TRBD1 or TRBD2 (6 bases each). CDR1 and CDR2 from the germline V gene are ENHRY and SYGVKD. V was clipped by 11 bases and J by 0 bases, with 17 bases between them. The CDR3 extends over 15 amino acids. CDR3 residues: CASWAGTTSYNEQFF. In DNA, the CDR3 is TGTGCCTCATGGGCGGGGACAACCTCCTACAATGAGCAGTTCTTC.

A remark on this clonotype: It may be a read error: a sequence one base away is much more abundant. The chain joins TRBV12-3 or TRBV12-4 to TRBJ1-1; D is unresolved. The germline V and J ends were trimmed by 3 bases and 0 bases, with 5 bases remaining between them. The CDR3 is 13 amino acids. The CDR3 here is CASSFRLNTEAFF. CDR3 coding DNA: TGTGCCAGCAGTTTCCGGTTGAACACTGAAGCTTTCTTT.

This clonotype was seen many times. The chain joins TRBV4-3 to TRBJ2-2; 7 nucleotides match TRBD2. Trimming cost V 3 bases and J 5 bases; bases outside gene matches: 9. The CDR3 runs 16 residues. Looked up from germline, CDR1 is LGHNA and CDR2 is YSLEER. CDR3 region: CASSQRTRGSTGELFF. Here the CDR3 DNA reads TGCGCCAGCAGCCAGCGGACTAGAGGTAGTACCGGGGAGCTGTTTTTT.

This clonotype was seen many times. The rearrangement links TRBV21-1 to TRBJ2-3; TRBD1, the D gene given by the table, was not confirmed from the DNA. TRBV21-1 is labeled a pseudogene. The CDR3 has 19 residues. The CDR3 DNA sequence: TGTGCCAGCAGCAAATCAGTCTCCCCCCTCTCCCACCCCACAGATACGCAGTATTTT. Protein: CASSKSVSPLSHPTDTQYF.

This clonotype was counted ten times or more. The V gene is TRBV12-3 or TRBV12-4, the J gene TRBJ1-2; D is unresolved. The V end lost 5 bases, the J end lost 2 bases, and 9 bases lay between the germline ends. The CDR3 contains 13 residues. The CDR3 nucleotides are TGTGCCAGCAGTCTCCGGGAGAACTATGGCTACACCTTC. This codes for CASSLRENYGYTF.

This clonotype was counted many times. In DNA, the CDR3 is TGTGCCAGCAGCCCTAACCTCCGGGCCCTAAATTCACCCCTCCACTTT. Residues: CASSPNLRALNSPLHF. This sequence joins TRBV5-8 and TRBJ1-6; D unresolved. With 4 bases removed from V and 7 bases from J, the gap between germline ends came to 18 bases. The germline V gene has CDR1 SGHTS and CDR2 YDEGEE. The CDR3 extends over 16 amino acids.

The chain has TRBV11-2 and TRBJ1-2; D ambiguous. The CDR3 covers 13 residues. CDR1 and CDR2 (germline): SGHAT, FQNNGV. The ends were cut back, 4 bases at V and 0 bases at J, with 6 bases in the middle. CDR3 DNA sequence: TGTGCCAGCAGCTCGGGATCTAACTATGGCTACACCTTC. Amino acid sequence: CASSSGSNYGYTF.

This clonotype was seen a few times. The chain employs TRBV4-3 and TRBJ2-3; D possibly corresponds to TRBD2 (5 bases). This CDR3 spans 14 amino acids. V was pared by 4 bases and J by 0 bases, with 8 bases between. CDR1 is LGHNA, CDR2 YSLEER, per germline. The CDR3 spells CASSLRVSTDTQYF. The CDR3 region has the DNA TGCGCCAGCAGCCTGAGGGTGAGCACAGATACGCAGTATTTT.

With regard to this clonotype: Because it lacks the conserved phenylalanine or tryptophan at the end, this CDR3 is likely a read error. The CDR3 spells CASRVAEGHGELFS. As DNA, the CDR3 is TGCGCCAGCAGGGTAGCAGAAGGGCACGGGGAGCTGTTTTCT. The chain recombines TRBV4-1 with TRBJ2-2; D call uncertain. This CDR3 spans 14 amino acids. Trimming removed 6 bases at V and 7 bases at J, with 15 bases between. CDR1 MGHRA and CDR2 YSYEKL come from the germline V gene.

CDR3 DNA: TGTGCCAGCAGCTCGACAGGGACCTCCTACGAGCAGTACTTC. Translated, it gives CASSSTGTSYEQYF. V and J are TRBV11-2 and TRBJ2-7, with 7 nucleotides matching TRBD1. CDR3 size: 14 residues. The V gene end was trimmed by 4 bases and the J gene end by 0 bases; junction bases not matched to a gene: 3. The germline CDR1 and CDR2 sequences are SGHAT and FQNNGV.

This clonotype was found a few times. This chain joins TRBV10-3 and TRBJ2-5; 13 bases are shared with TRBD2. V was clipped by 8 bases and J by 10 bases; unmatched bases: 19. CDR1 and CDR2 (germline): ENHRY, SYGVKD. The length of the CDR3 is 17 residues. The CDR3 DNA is TGTGCCATCGGATCGACTAGCGGGGGGCCTCCAGCCAATGGCCAGTACTTC. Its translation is CAIGSTSGGPPANGQYF.

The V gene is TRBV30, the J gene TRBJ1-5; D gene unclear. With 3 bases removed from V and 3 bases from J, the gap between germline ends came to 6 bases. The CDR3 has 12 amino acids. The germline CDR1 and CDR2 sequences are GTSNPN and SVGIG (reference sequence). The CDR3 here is CAWSPTNQPQHF. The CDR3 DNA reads TGTGCCTGGAGCCCCACCAATCAGCCCCAGCATTTT.

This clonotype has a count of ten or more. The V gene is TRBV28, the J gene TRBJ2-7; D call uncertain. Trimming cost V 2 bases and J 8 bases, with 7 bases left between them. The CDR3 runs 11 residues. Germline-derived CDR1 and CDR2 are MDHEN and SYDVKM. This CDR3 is CASSLGHQQYF. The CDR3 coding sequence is TGTGCCAGCAGTTTAGGGCACCAGCAGTACTTC.

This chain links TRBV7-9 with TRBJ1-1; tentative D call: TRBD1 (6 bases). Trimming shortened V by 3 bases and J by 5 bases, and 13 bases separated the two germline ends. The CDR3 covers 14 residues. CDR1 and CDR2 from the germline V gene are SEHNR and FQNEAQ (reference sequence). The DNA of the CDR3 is TGTGCCAGCAGCTTTGCCAGGGGTAGTACTGAAGCTTTCTTT. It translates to CASSFARGSTEAFF.

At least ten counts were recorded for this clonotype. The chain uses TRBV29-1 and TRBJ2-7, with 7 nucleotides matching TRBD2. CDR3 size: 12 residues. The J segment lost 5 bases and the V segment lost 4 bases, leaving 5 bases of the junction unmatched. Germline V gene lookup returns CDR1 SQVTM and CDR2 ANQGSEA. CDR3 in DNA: TGCAGCGTTGGTGAGGGGAGGGACGAGCAGTACTTC. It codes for CSVGEGRDEQYF.

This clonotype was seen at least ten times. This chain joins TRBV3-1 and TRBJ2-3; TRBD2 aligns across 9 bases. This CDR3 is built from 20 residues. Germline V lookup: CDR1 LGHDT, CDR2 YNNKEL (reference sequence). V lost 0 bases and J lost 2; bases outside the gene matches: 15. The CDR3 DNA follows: TGTGCCAGCAGCCAAGATCTTCCGGTGATCCTAGCGGGGCCCACAGATACGCAGTATTTT. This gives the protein CASSQDLPVILAGPTDTQYF.

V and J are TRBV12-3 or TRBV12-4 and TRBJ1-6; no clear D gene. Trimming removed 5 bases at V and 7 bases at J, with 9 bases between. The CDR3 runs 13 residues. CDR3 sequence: CASSPRPNSPLHF. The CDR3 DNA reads TGTGCCAGCAGTCCACGTCCGAATTCACCCCTCCACTTT.

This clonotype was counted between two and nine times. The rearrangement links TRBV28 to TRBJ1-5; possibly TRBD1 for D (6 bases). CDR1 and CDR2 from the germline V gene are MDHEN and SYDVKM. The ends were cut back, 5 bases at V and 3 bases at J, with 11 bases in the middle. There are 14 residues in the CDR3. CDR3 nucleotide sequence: TGTGCCAGCAGTAGGGGGGACATCAATCAGCCCCAGCATTTT. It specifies CASSRGDINQPQHF.

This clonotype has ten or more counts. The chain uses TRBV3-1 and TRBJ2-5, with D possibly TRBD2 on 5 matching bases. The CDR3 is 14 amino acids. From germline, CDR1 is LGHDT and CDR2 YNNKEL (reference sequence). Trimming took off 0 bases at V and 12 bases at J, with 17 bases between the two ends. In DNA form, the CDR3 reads TGTGCCAGCAGCCAAGATTTGGCTAGCCGTCCGAAGTACTTC. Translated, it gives CASSQDLASRPKYF.

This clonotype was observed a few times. CDR3: CASRDVMNTEAFF. The DNA of the CDR3 is TGTGCCAGCAGGGACGTAATGAACACTGAAGCTTTCTTT. The chain links TRBV28 to TRBJ1-1; D is uncertain. Deletions cut 6 bases from V and 0 bases from J, with 8 bases between. The CDR3 totals 13 residues. In germline, CDR1 is MDHEN, CDR2 SYDVKM. Complete variable domain (other parts from reference TRBV28 and TRBJ1-1): DVKVTQSSRYLVKRTGEKVFLECVQDMDHENMFWYRQDPGLGLRLIYFSYDVKMKEKGDIPEGYSVSREKKERFSLILESASTNQTSMYLCASRDVMNTEAFFGQGTRLTVV.

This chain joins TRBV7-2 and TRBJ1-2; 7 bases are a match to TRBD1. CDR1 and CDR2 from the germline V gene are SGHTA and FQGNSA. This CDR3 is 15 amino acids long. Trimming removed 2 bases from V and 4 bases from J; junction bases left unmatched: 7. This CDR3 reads CASSLQGEYLYGYTF. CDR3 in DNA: TGTGCCAGCAGCTTACAGGGGGAATACCTCTATGGCTACACCTTC.